The 32 T cell receptor beta chains presented below share a single source sample, sequenced in a study of T cells in Graves' hyperthyroidism and ophthalmopathy. The CDR3 regions of TCR beta were amplified from RNA transcripts. The primer set for the first-round RT-PCR of the TCR CDR3 was HTBI. TCRdb fed the multiplex PCR reads into MiXCR, producing one record per CDR3 protein. In the table there are hundreds of thousands of distinct CDR3 sequences, roughly 13% of which are singletons. The sequencing sample was made of blood. The source is a woman aged 40 to 50 with Graves' ophthalmopathy.

This clonotype was found many times. The chain carries TRBV28 and TRBJ1-2; unclear D gene. This CDR3 is 12 amino acids long. Germline CDR1 reads MDHEN; CDR2 reads SYDVKM. V was shortened by 4 bases and J by 3 bases, with 6 bases between the two germline ends. The CDR3: CASSSVYYGYTF. The CDR3 nucleotides are TGTGCCAGCAGTTCAGTATACTATGGCTACACCTTC.

At least ten counts were recorded for this clonotype. This chain joins TRBV2 and TRBJ2-3, with TRBD1 as a possible D gene (5 bases). The CDR3 has 13 amino acids. The V gene's germline CDR1 is SNHLY and CDR2 FYNNEI. Trimming stripped 10 bases from V and 2 bases from J, with 13 bases between. CDR3 DNA: TGTGCCAACGGACAACATCTCACAGATACGCAGTATTTT. This codes for CANGQHLTDTQYF. The full variable domain, rest sourced from reference TRBV2 and TRBJ2-3, is EPEVTQTPSHQVTQMGQEVILRCVPISNHLYFYWYRQILGQKVEFLVSFYNNEISEKSEIFDDQFSVERPDGSNFTLKIRSTKLEDSAMYFCANGQHLTDTQYFGPGTRLTVL.

In this sample, this clonotype turned up many times. The CDR3 sequence is CASSVPGINEKLFF. The CDR3 DNA reads as TGTGCCAGCAGTGTACCGGGCATTAATGAAAAACTGTTTTTT. The V call is TRBV2, the J call TRBJ1-4; D call uncertain. Germline V gives CDR1 SNHLY, CDR2 FYNNEI. CDR3 length equals 14 residues. The germline V and J ends were trimmed by 4 bases and 4 bases, with 10 bases remaining between them.

The CDR3 coding sequence is TGTGCCAGCAGCTGGGCGACAGGGGTAGACGAGCAGTACTTC. Its protein is CASSWATGVDEQYF. This chain uses TRBV7-8 with TRBJ2-7; 8 positions match TRBD1. Germline CDR1 reads SGHVS; CDR2 reads FQNEAQ. The CDR3 consists of 14 residues. V shed 4 bases, J shed 5 bases, and the junction held 7 bases outside the gene matches.

This clonotype showed up just a few times. The V and J genes are TRBV7-6 and TRBJ2-2, with D possibly matching TRBD2 (6 bases). The CDR3 consists of 14 residues. V was shortened by 5 bases and J by 5 bases, with 12 bases between the two germline ends. Germline V gene sequence: CDR1 SGHVS, CDR2 FNYEAQ. The CDR3 is CASSLAGRTGELFF. DNA of the CDR3: TGTGCCAGCAGCCTCGCGGGGAGGACCGGGGAGCTGTTTTTT.

This clonotype was seen at least ten times. The V gene is TRBV20-1, the J gene TRBJ2-7, with D tentatively TRBD2 (7 bases). This CDR3 comprises 13 residues. Looked up from germline, CDR1 is DFQATT and CDR2 is SNEGSKA (reference sequence). Trimming stripped 6 bases from V and 9 bases from J, with 21 bases between. The CDR3 is CSAARSRGGMQYF. CDR3 DNA sequence: TGCAGTGCAGCGAGATCCAGGGGAGGGATGCAGTACTTC.

The J gene is TRBJ2-3, the V gene TRBV6-8, with 7 bases lining up with TRBD1. The ends lost 2 bases at V and 6 bases at J; junction bases unmatched: 8. The CDR3 contains 15 residues. The germline V gene has CDR1 MNHGY and CDR2 SAAAGT. The CDR3 sequence is CASSYRDSLVDTQYF. CDR3 DNA sequence: TGTGCCAGCAGTTACCGGGACAGCCTGGTGGATACGCAGTATTTT.

This clonotype showed up many times. The CDR3 reads CASTPQAGGASSYNSPLHF. Written as DNA, the CDR3 is TGTGCCAGCACACCTCAAGCGGGGGGCGCGAGCTCCTATAATTCACCCCTCCACTTT. The chain links TRBV2 to TRBJ1-6, with D possibly TRBD1 on 6 matching bases. Germline V lookup: CDR1 SNHLY, CDR2 FYNNEI. Trimming shortened V by 7 bases and J by 0 bases, and 22 bases separated the two germline ends. CDR3 length equals 19 residues.

This chain links TRBV5-6 with TRBJ2-1, with 10 bases lining up with TRBD2. Per germline, CDR1 SGHDT and CDR2 YYEEEE. This CDR3 contains 15 residues. Germline trimming cut 4 bases from V and 5 bases from J; bases unmatched to any gene: 6. The chain's CDR3 is CASSLLAGINNEQFF. CDR3 in DNA: TGTGCCAGCAGCCTACTAGCGGGGATAAACAATGAGCAGTTCTTC.

This clonotype was seen more than once but under ten times. The chain is built from TRBV30 and TRBJ1-1; perhaps TRBD1 as D (5 bases). V was pared by 2 bases and J by 4 bases, with 8 bases between. Germline V gene data show CDR1 as GTSNPN and CDR2 as SVGIG (reference sequence). This CDR3 spans 12 amino acids. The CDR3: CAWSWGGTEAFF. The DNA of the CDR3 is TGTGCCTGGAGTTGGGGGGGCACTGAAGCTTTCTTT.

At least ten counts were recorded for this clonotype. The CDR3 reads CASRVGFTYEQYF. CDR3 sequence (DNA): TGTGCCAGCAGGGTAGGCTTTACCTACGAGCAGTACTTC. The gene calls are TRBV2 and TRBJ2-7, with unresolved D. Germline V gene sequence: CDR1 SNHLY, CDR2 FYNNEI. V was trimmed by 6 bases and J by 2 bases, leaving 11 bases between them. This CDR3 contains 13 residues.

This clonotype was found many times. The chain links TRBV7-9 to TRBJ1-1, with D unclear. This CDR3 region has 12 residues. Trimming pared 3 bases from V and 6 bases from J, leaving 8 bases between. CDR1 and CDR2 (germline): SEHNR, FQNEAQ (reference sequence). CDR3 region: CASSFQGPEAFF. In nucleotides, the CDR3 is TGTGCCAGCAGCTTTCAAGGGCCTGAAGCTTTCTTT.

This clonotype was counted a few times. The chain recombines TRBV12-3 or TRBV12-4 with TRBJ1-6; weak D call: TRBD1 (6 bases). This CDR3 has 16 residues. The ends were cut back, 5 bases at V and 9 bases at J, with 20 bases in the middle. In nucleotides, the CDR3 is TGTGCCAGCAGTCGATTTACCGGGACAACCAGTTCACCCCTCCACTTT. Residues: CASSRFTGTTSSPLHF.

In regard to this clonotype: This may come from a read error, since a much larger clone is one base off. The V and J genes are TRBV5-1 and TRBJ1-1, with D maybe TRBD1 (6 bases). CDR3 length: 15 amino acids. In germline, CDR1 is SGHRS, CDR2 YFSETQ. V dropped 4 bases and J dropped 6 bases, with 19 bases sitting between them. Here the CDR3 DNA reads TGCGCCAGCAGCCTCGGGACATCGGGACGCGCTGAAGCTTTCTTT. This translates into CASSLGTSGRAEAFF.

This clonotype was counted between two and nine times. The chain joins TRBV5-5 to TRBJ2-5; unclear D gene. Germline V lookup: CDR1 SGHKS, CDR2 YYEKEE (reference sequence). The CDR3 has 13 amino acids. The V gene lost 5 bases and the J gene lost 0 bases, with 8 bases spanning the gap. The CDR3 spells CASSLLYQETQYF. The CDR3 DNA is TGTGCCAGCAGTCTGTTGTACCAAGAGACCCAGTACTTC.

This clonotype was detected many times. This rearrangement joins TRBV7-8 to TRBJ2-1, with TRBD2 matching 14 bases. This CDR3 contains 17 residues. V shed 3 bases and J 9 bases; nucleotides not matched to a gene: 10. CDR1 and CDR2 from the germline V gene are SGHVS and FQNEAQ. The CDR3 sequence is CASSFHPGLAGVSEQFF. DNA for the CDR3: TGTGCCAGCAGCTTCCATCCGGGACTAGCGGGAGTCAGTGAGCAGTTCTTC. Full variable domain (missing parts from reference TRBV7-8 and TRBJ2-1): GAGVSQSPRYKVAKRGQDVALRCDPISGHVSLFWYQQALGQGPEFLTYFQNEAQLDKSGLPSDRFFAERPEGSVSTLKIQRTQQEDSAVYLCASSFHPGLAGVSEQFFGPGTRLTVL.

V is TRBV6-1 and J is TRBJ2-7; the D gene could be TRBD1 or TRBD2 (5 bases each). This CDR3 region has 14 residues. V was shortened by 2 bases and J by 0 bases, with 8 bases between the two germline ends. Germline-derived CDR1 and CDR2 are MNHNS and SASEGT. CDR3 sequence (DNA): TGTGCCAGCAGTGAACCGGGGACCTCCTACGAGCAGTACTTC. Translation: CASSEPGTSYEQYF.

The rearrangement links TRBV29-1 to TRBJ1-2; tentative D call: TRBD1 (6 bases). The germline gives CDR1 SQVTM, CDR2 ANQGSEA. V was pared by 4 bases and J by 5 bases, with 17 bases between. The CDR3 is 14 residues long. For the CDR3, the DNA is TGCAGCGTTGTTGTTCAGGGGATTCGGTATGGCTACACCTTC. It yields the protein CSVVVQGIRYGYTF.

This clonotype showed up many times. CDR3 in DNA: TGTGCCAGCAGTTGGAGCTTGGGGCGCGGGGAAAAACTGTTTTTT. Protein product: CASSWSLGRGEKLFF. This sequence joins TRBV28 and TRBJ1-4; D possibly corresponds to TRBD1 (5 bases). This CDR3 contains 15 residues. V was clipped by 4 bases and J by 8 bases, with 17 bases between them. Germline V gene lookup returns CDR1 MDHEN and CDR2 SYDVKM.

The chain combines TRBV5-5 with TRBJ2-7; D is undetermined. Trimming removed 7 bases from V and 2 bases from J, with 13 bases in between. Germline V gives CDR1 SGHKS, CDR2 YYEKEE (reference sequence). The CDR3 spans 13 residues. In DNA form, the CDR3 reads TGTGCCAGCGCCGAAACTGGTACCTACGAGCAGTACTTC. This gives the protein CASAETGTYEQYF.

This clonotype was picked up many times. The chain carries TRBV27 and TRBJ1-6, with 9 bases fitting TRBD1. There are 14 residues in the CDR3. The J segment lost 9 bases and the V segment lost 5 bases, leaving 5 bases of the junction unmatched. Per the germline V gene, CDR1 is MNHEY and CDR2 is SMNVEV (reference sequence). In DNA, the CDR3 is TGTGCCAGCAGTAGAACAGGGGGCGTTTCACCCCTCCACTTT. Translated: CASSRTGGVSPLHF.

This clonotype came up many times. The chain links TRBV27 to TRBJ1-1; D may be TRBD1 (6 bases). Trimming pared 1 base from V and 1 base from J, leaving 16 bases between. This CDR3 comprises 17 residues. Germline V lookup: CDR1 MNHEY, CDR2 SMNVEV (reference sequence). CDR3 nucleotides: TGTGCCAGCAGTTTATGGGCAGGGGCCCAGGGGAACACTGAAGCTTTCTTT. Its protein product is CASSLWAGAQGNTEAFF.

At least ten counts were recorded for this clonotype. The chain has TRBV11-2 and TRBJ2-1; 8 nucleotides agree with TRBD1. CDR3 length: 14 residues. Germline V gene lookup returns CDR1 SGHAT and CDR2 FQNNGV. Trimming removed 3 bases from V and 7 bases from J; junction bases left unmatched: 5. CDR3 DNA sequence: TGTGCCAGCAGCTTCGGACAGGGTATAAATGAGCAGTTCTTC. Translating gives CASSFGQGINEQFF.

This clonotype has only a few counts. The rearrangement uses TRBV7-9 and TRBJ2-1; TRBD1 or TRBD2 may be the D gene (5 bases each). CDR1 and CDR2 (germline): SEHNR, FQNEAQ (reference sequence). The CDR3 extends over 16 amino acids. Trimming took 3 bases from V and 0 from J, leaving 12 bases between them. The CDR3 sequence: CASSFGGPSSYNEQFF. The CDR3 DNA reads TGTGCCAGCAGCTTTGGGGGACCGAGCTCCTACAATGAGCAGTTCTTC.

This clonotype was counted only a few times. The chain employs TRBV14 and TRBJ2-1; D tentatively fits TRBD1 or TRBD2 (5 bases each). V was cut by 0 bases and J by 2 bases, with 11 bases left in between. CDR1 and CDR2 from the germline V gene are SGHDN and FVKESK. CDR3 length: 16 residues. The CDR3 protein is CASSQDWGSTYNEQFF. CDR3 nucleotides: TGTGCCAGCAGCCAAGATTGGGGGAGCACCTACAATGAGCAGTTCTTC.

This clonotype was seen a few times. The rearrangement joins TRBV12-3 or TRBV12-4 to TRBJ2-7; a possible D gene is TRBD1 (6 bases). Trimming cost V 6 bases and J 1 base, with 16 bases left between them. There are 15 residues in the CDR3. CDR3 nucleotides: TGTGCCAGCAGCCTCAGGGGAGCCCTTTCCTACGAGCAGTACTTC. This codes for CASSLRGALSYEQYF.

This clonotype came up once. A single base separates this from a much larger clone, so it may be a read error. V and J are TRBV12-3 or TRBV12-4 and TRBJ2-2; TRBD2 might be the D (6 bases). The CDR3 totals 15 residues. With 6 bases removed from V and 7 bases from J, the gap between germline ends came to 18 bases. CDR3 nucleotides: TGTGCCAGCAGCCCCCGTGCGGGATTGGTCGGGGAGCTGTTTTTT. Protein product: CASSPRAGLVGELFF.

This clonotype was seen at least ten times. The chain joins TRBV2 to TRBJ2-7; D call uncertain. V gave up 4 bases and J gave up 3 bases, with 7 bases separating them. The CDR3 is 12 amino acids. CDR1 is SNHLY and CDR2 is FYNNEI in the germline V gene. The CDR3 is CASSVTIYEQYF. The CDR3 DNA is TGTGCCAGCAGTGTCACAATCTACGAGCAGTACTTC.

This chain joins TRBV19 and TRBJ1-1, with TRBD1 matching 9 bases. Germline V gives CDR1 LNHDA, CDR2 SQIVND (reference sequence). V was pared by 3 bases and J by 4 bases, with 12 bases of the junction left unmatched. CDR3 length equals 17 residues. The CDR3 region has the DNA TGTGCCAGTAGTATTCGGACAGGGGCTAGAAGTGGCACTGAAGCTTTCTTT. Protein sequence: CASSIRTGARSGTEAFF.

This clonotype was detected ten times or more. The rearrangement links TRBV10-3 to TRBJ1-2; 10 nucleotides agree with TRBD1. CDR3 length: 14 amino acids. Germline values: CDR1 ENHRY, CDR2 SYGVKD. J lost 3 bases, V lost 6 bases, and 4 bases had no gene match. The DNA of the CDR3 is TGTGCCATCAGAGCCGGGACAGGGGACTATGGCTACACCTTC. It is translated as CAIRAGTGDYGYTF.

This clonotype was counted at least ten times. The chain uses TRBV5-8 and TRBJ2-3; tentatively, D is TRBD2 (5 bases). V was trimmed by 0 bases and J by 0 bases, leaving 11 bases between them. The CDR3 covers 16 residues. The germline V gene has CDR1 SGHTS and CDR2 YDEGEE. The CDR3 coding sequence is TGTGCCAGCAGCTTGGTTCCGGGAAGAAGCACAGATACGCAGTATTTT. It translates to CASSLVPGRSTDTQYF.

The rearrangement uses TRBV5-1 and TRBJ1-2; D is ambiguous. This CDR3 comprises 14 residues. Germline V CDR1 and CDR2: SGHRS, YFSETQ. V was cut by 1 base and J by 0 bases, with 7 bases left in between. The CDR3 coding sequence is TGCGCCAGCAGCTTGACTCAGACTAACTATGGCTACACCTTC. As protein: CASSLTQTNYGYTF.